Shown below are 27 T cell receptor beta chains from a single sample sequenced in a study of early T cells in non-severe SARS-CoV-2 infection. One entry per CDR3 protein results from TCRdb running MiXCR on the 5' RACE reads. The table includes 50,000 to 55,000 distinct CDR3 sequences, about 9.3% detected once. The sample comprised whole blood. Source of these receptors: an adult who was a healthcare worker with PCR-confirmed SARS-CoV-2 infection or an uninfected control (not recorded which).

This clonotype was recorded a few times. The gene calls are TRBV3-1 and TRBJ2-2; D remains unclear. Germline V lookup: CDR1 LGHDT, CDR2 YNNKEL (reference sequence). V was trimmed by 1 base and J by 6 bases, leaving 12 bases between them. This CDR3 comprises 15 residues. DNA for the CDR3: TGTGCCAGCAGCCAAGGCCGGTGGGTTGCCGGGGAGCTGTTTTTT. Residues: CASSQGRWVAGELFF.

This clonotype showed up many times. The chain joins TRBV5-8 to TRBJ1-2; a possible D gene is TRBD1 (6 bases). CDR1 SGHTS and CDR2 YDEGEE come from the germline V gene. Trimming stripped 0 bases from V and 3 bases from J, with 9 bases between. The CDR3 has 14 residues. The CDR3 DNA follows: TGTGCCAGCAGCTTGGACAGGGACCACTATGGCTACACCTTC. Protein: CASSLDRDHYGYTF.

This clonotype was found many times. J is TRBJ2-1 and V is TRBV2; no firm D call. V dropped 1 base and J dropped 14 bases, with 12 bases sitting between them. The germline V gene encodes CDR1 SNHLY and CDR2 FYNNEI. The length of the CDR3 is 12 residues. The CDR3, as DNA: TGTGCCAGCAGTGAAGGTGGACCAGACGAGTTCTTC. Translated: CASSEGGPDEFF.

This clonotype was recorded a few times. This rearrangement joins TRBV11-3 to TRBJ2-1; no definite D call. V lost 3 bases to trimming and J lost 4 bases, with 7 bases between them. Germline V lookup: CDR1 SGHNT, CDR2 YENEEA. This CDR3 spans 13 amino acids. Written as DNA, the CDR3 is TGTGCCAGCAGCTTTGCGCGGTACAATGAGCAGTTCTTC. Translating gives CASSFARYNEQFF. Full variable domain (remainder filled in from reference TRBV11-3 and TRBJ2-1): EAGVVQSPRYKIIEKKQPVAFWCNPISGHNTLYWYLQNLGQGPELLIRYENEEAVDDSQLPKDRFSAERLKGVDSTLKIQPAELGDSAVYLCASSFARYNEQFFGPGTRLTVL.

Ten or more counts support this clonotype. The chain employs TRBV7-9 and TRBJ2-7; possibly TRBD1 or TRBD2 for D (5 bases each). This CDR3 is built from 14 residues. CDR1 and CDR2 from the germline V gene are SEHNR and FQNEAQ (reference sequence). V dropped 2 bases and J dropped 3 bases, with 11 bases sitting between them. This CDR3 is CASSLTGTGYEQYF. The CDR3 DNA reads as TGTGCCAGCAGCTTAACGGGGACCGGCTACGAGCAGTACTTC.

This clonotype was seen repeatedly, ten times or more. CDR3 bases: TGTGCCAGCAGTCCCGGGACAGGGAATGGCTACACCTTC. This sequence encodes CASSPGTGNGYTF. This chain joins TRBV12-3 or TRBV12-4 and TRBJ1-2; 9 nucleotides match TRBD1. CDR3 length: 13 residues. V shed 5 bases and J 6 bases; nucleotides not matched to a gene: 4.

This clonotype occurred many times. This rearrangement joins TRBV7-3 to TRBJ2-1; 12 nucleotides align to TRBD2. The germline V gene encodes CDR1 SGHTA and CDR2 FQGTGA. V lost 5 bases and J lost 6; bases outside the gene matches: 8. CDR3 length equals 16 residues. The CDR3 nucleotides are TGTGCCAGCAGCCCGAATCTAGCGGGGGGGCGCAATGAGCAGTTCTTC. Its protein product is CASSPNLAGGRNEQFF.

This clonotype was seen many times. V is TRBV18 and J is TRBJ2-7; D call uncertain. The CDR3 length is 12 residues. V lost 5 bases to trimming and J lost 4 bases, with 9 bases between them. CDR1 is KGHSH, CDR2 LQKENI, per germline. CDR3 DNA: TGTGCCAGCTCATCGAACGAGTACGAGCAGTACTTC. Protein sequence: CASSSNEYEQYF.

This clonotype was observed many times. J is TRBJ2-1 and V is TRBV3-1; no firm D call. CDR1 LGHDT and CDR2 YNNKEL come from the germline V gene (reference sequence). The CDR3 totals 13 residues. Trimming pared 4 bases from V and 7 bases from J, leaving 11 bases between. CDR3 residues: CASSPSVINEQFF. For the CDR3, the DNA is TGTGCCAGCAGCCCGAGCGTAATAAATGAGCAGTTCTTC.

V gene TRBV6-5 combines with J gene TRBJ2-3; 7 bases map to TRBD1. CDR1 and CDR2 (germline): MNHEY, SVGAGI. The CDR3 consists of 13 residues. J gave up 4 bases and V 5 bases, and 3 bases lay outside the gene matches. DNA for the CDR3: TGTGCCAGCAGTGTAACAGGGGCAGATACGCAGTATTTT. Translating gives CASSVTGADTQYF.

This clonotype was detected many times. V gene TRBV4-3 combines with J gene TRBJ1-1, with a possible D match to TRBD1 (5 bases). CDR1 and CDR2 (germline): LGHNA, YSLEER. V shed 4 bases and J shed 8 bases, with 14 bases lying between them. This CDR3 is 13 amino acids long. CDR3 in amino acids: CASSRDRWTEAFF. CDR3 nucleotide sequence: TGCGCCAGCAGCCGAGATAGATGGACAGAAGCTTTCTTT.

Ten or more counts support this clonotype. J is TRBJ1-5 and V is TRBV5-8; TRBD1 is a possible D gene (6 bases). CDR3 length equals 14 residues. V gave up 5 bases and J gave up 7 bases, with 16 bases separating them. Germline assignment: CDR1 SGHTS and CDR2 YDEGEE. For the CDR3, the DNA is TGTGCCAGCAGAGTGCGGGACATTGGGCAGCCCCAGCATTTT. Its translation is CASRVRDIGQPQHF.

This clonotype was counted ten times or more. The rearrangement links TRBV20-1 to TRBJ2-1; either TRBD1 or TRBD2 may fit D (5 bases each). There are 13 residues in the CDR3. CDR1 is DFQATT and CDR2 is SNEGSKA in the germline V gene (reference sequence). With 6 bases removed from V and 6 bases from J, the gap between germline ends came to 15 bases. CDR3 residues: CSARDPNGNEQFF. DNA for the CDR3: TGCAGTGCCCGGGACCCCAACGGCAATGAGCAGTTCTTC.

The sample holds many counts of this clonotype. The chain has TRBV10-1 and TRBJ1-1; 10 positions agree with TRBD1. This CDR3 spans 15 amino acids. Germline V CDR1 and CDR2: WNHNN, SYGVQD (reference sequence). Unmatched junction bases numbered 8, after V lost 8 bases and J lost 2 bases. This CDR3 is CASPRGQGSNTEAFF. CDR3 nucleotide sequence: TGCGCCAGCCCTAGGGGACAGGGGAGCAACACTGAAGCTTTCTTT.

This clonotype showed up many times. The chain combines TRBV7-2 with TRBJ2-3; TRBD2 matches at 9 bases. The germline gives CDR1 SGHTA, CDR2 FQGNSA. The CDR3 has 15 amino acids. V was pared by 2 bases and J by 11 bases, with 11 bases of the junction left unmatched. CDR3 DNA sequence: TGTGCCAGCAGCTTAAATAGCGGGAGTCGTCTCGAGCAGTATTTT. It specifies CASSLNSGSRLEQYF.

This clonotype was counted ten times or more. The chain combines TRBV9 with TRBJ1-2; D might be TRBD1 (5 bases). The CDR3 extends over 14 amino acids. CDR1 and CDR2 from the germline V gene are SGDLS and YYNGEE. The V end was cut by 4 bases, the J end by 2 bases, with 12 bases between. The CDR3 bases are TGTGCCAGCAGCCCACAGACAGACAACTATGGCTACACCTTC. This codes for CASSPQTDNYGYTF.

This clonotype was detected a few times. This rearrangement joins TRBV9 to TRBJ2-1; no reliable D call. The CDR3 loop spans 9 amino acids. Between the trimmed V and J ends, which lost 5 bases and 15 bases, there was a span of 9 bases. Germline loops: CDR1 SGDLS, CDR2 YYNGEE. CDR3 loop: CASSPLVFF. The CDR3 DNA reads as TGTGCCAGCAGTCCTTTGGTGTTCTTC. Supplemented by reference TRBV9 and TRBJ2-1, the full variable domain reads DSGVTQTPKHLITATGQRVTLRCSPRSGDLSVYWYQQSLDQGLQFLIQYYNGEERAKGNILERFSAQQFPDLHSELNLSSLELGDSALYFCASSPLVFFGPGTRLTVL.

This clonotype was picked up many times. The chain is built from TRBV6-1 and TRBJ2-2, with 10 bases matching TRBD1. Germline CDR1 reads MNHNS; CDR2 reads SASEGT. J gave up 1 base and V 3 bases, and 5 bases lay outside the gene matches. The CDR3 is 17 residues long. The CDR3 region is CASSEFGTGENTGELFF. The CDR3 DNA reads as TGTGCCAGCAGTGAGTTTGGGACAGGGGAGAACACCGGGGAGCTGTTTTTT.

This clonotype was counted at least ten times. This chain links TRBV27 with TRBJ2-7; 7 bases map to TRBD1. This CDR3 has 11 amino acids. V lost 6 bases and J lost 12; bases outside the gene matches: 8. Germline V gives CDR1 MNHEY, CDR2 SMNVEV (reference sequence). This CDR3 is CASSYQGEWYF. The CDR3 region has the DNA TGTGCCAGCAGCTACCAGGGGGAATGGTACTTC.

This clonotype was observed at least ten times. Its ends do not fully match the called genes, so a read error is possible. The chain employs TRBV5-1 and TRBJ2-2; tentatively, D is TRBD1 (5 bases). CDR1 is SGHRS and CDR2 is YFSETQ in the germline V gene. The CDR3 is made up of 13 amino acids. CDR3 in DNA: TGCGCCAGCAGGTTGGAAGGGGCCGGGGAGCTGTTTTTT. It yields the protein CASRLEGAGELFF.

This clonotype has at least ten counts. The chain combines TRBV28 with TRBJ1-5; the D gene is possibly TRBD1 (6 bases). This CDR3 comprises 15 residues. The germline CDR1 and CDR2 sequences are MDHEN and SYDVKM. Trimming left V 6 bases short and J 7 bases short, with 19 bases between. The chain's CDR3 is CASRYPGQRGQPQHF. The CDR3 DNA reads TGTGCCAGCAGATACCCGGGACAACGGGGGCAGCCCCAGCATTTT.

This chain joins TRBV28 and TRBJ2-7; D call uncertain. Germline V gives CDR1 MDHEN, CDR2 SYDVKM. The V and J ends lost 8 bases and 4 bases respectively, with 12 bases between them. The CDR3 sequence is 12 residues long. In nucleotides, the CDR3 is TGTGCCAGCGGGCGACTCGTTTACGAGCAGTACTTC. Translation gives CASGRLVYEQYF.

The chain joins TRBV27 to TRBJ1-2; possible D gene TRBD1, 5 bases. The V gene's germline CDR1 is MNHEY and CDR2 SMNVEV (reference sequence). CDR3 size: 15 residues. V lost 5 bases to trimming and J lost 8 bases, with 21 bases between them. CDR3 coding DNA: TGTGCCAGCAGTCCCCCACAGGCTGGGAGCTGGGGCTACACCTTC. The encoded protein is CASSPPQAGSWGYTF.

This clonotype has a count of ten or more. This sequence joins TRBV7-2 and TRBJ2-7, with D possibly TRBD2 on 6 matching bases. With 3 bases removed from V and 2 bases from J, the gap between germline ends came to 14 bases. CDR1 and CDR2 (germline): SGHTA, FQGNSA. The CDR3 has 15 residues. This CDR3 is CASSLSLALTYEQYF. The CDR3 bases are TGTGCCAGCAGCTTGTCTCTAGCGTTAACCTACGAGCAGTACTTC.

This clonotype was observed at least ten times. This chain links TRBV5-5 with TRBJ2-5, with TRBD1 matching over 8 bases. V gave up 2 bases and J gave up 4 bases; unmatched junction bases: 7. Germline V gene lookup returns CDR1 SGHKS and CDR2 YYEKEE (reference sequence). The length of the CDR3 is 15 residues. CDR3 loop: CASSFADRGPETQYF. CDR3 in DNA: TGTGCCAGCAGCTTTGCCGACAGGGGTCCAGAGACCCAGTACTTC. Looking up the rest from reference TRBV5-5 and TRBJ2-5 gives the full variable domain: DAGVTQSPTHLIKTRGQQVTLRCSPISGHKSVSWYQQVLGQGPQFIFQYYEKEERGRGNFPDRFSARQFPNYSSELNVNALLLGDSALYLCASSFADRGPETQYFGPGTRLLVL.

This clonotype was observed at least ten times. The rearrangement joins TRBV11-3 to TRBJ2-1; TRBD2 agrees at 12 bases. The germline V gene encodes CDR1 SGHNT and CDR2 YENEEA. Trimming removed 5 bases from V and 10 bases from J; junction bases left unmatched: 12. The CDR3 spans 16 residues. The CDR3 region is CASSPRLAGDTGEQFF. The CDR3 region has the DNA TGTGCCAGCAGCCCCCGACTAGCGGGAGATACAGGGGAGCAGTTCTTC.

The sample holds many counts of this clonotype. V gene TRBV20-1 combines with J gene TRBJ1-1; TRBD1 is a possible D gene (5 bases). The CDR3 has 13 residues. Trimming took off 3 bases at V and 3 bases at J, with 11 bases between the two ends. Germline loops: CDR1 DFQATT, CDR2 SNEGSKA (reference sequence). CDR3 loop: CSASGGFYTEAFF. The CDR3 region has the DNA TGCAGTGCTAGCGGGGGGTTTTACACTGAAGCTTTCTTT.